The 19 T cell receptor beta chains below come from one sample, sequenced in a study of cytomegalovirus exposure and HLA in healthy donors (TCRdb year 2017). Library construction relied on the immunoSEQ multiplex PCR assay. For the multiplex PCR, a mixture combining 60 forward primers for TCR Vbeta segments and 13 reverse primers for TCR Jbeta segments was used. In TCRdb, the immuneACCESS table is reduced to in-frame sequences with V and J assigned. These tables do not hold every clone; where another copy was compared, an unresolved V gene accounts for under half, and the others remain unexplained. The sample includes approximately 170,000 clones, with about three quarters observed a single time. The ten largest clones take up 1.5% of the sample. Material for sequencing was PBMCs. All receptors derive from a girl aged 10 to 17 in good health and CMV-seronegative.

The J gene is TRBJ2-1, the V gene TRBV9, with 9 bases aligning to TRBD1. The CDR3 consists of 18 residues. J lost 0 bases, V lost 0 bases, and 7 bases had no gene match. Germline assignment: CDR1 SGDLS and CDR2 YYNGEE. The CDR3 coding sequence is TGTGCCAGCAGCGTAGGTGGGACAGGGTCTCGCTCCTACAATGAGCAGTTCTTC. It codes for CASSVGGTGSRSYNEQFF.

This rearrangement joins TRBV6-1 to TRBJ1-4, with D uncertain. Between the trimmed V and J ends, which lost 4 bases and 5 bases, there was a span of 11 bases. CDR1 and CDR2 from the germline V gene are MNHNS and SASEGT. This CDR3 is 14 amino acids long. The CDR3 loop reads CASSGRRTNEKLFF. The CDR3 DNA reads TGTGCCAGCAGTGGACGGAGGACGAATGAAAAACTGTTTTTT.

The chain uses TRBV6-6 and TRBJ1-5, with TRBD1 as a possible D gene (5 bases). Per the germline V gene, CDR1 is MNHNY and CDR2 is SVGAGI (reference sequence). This CDR3 comprises 15 residues. The germline V and J ends were trimmed by 6 bases and 4 bases, with 16 bases remaining between them. The CDR3 sequence is CASRGGSWVNQPQHF. DNA of the CDR3: TGTGCCAGCAGGGGGGGGTCCTGGGTAAATCAGCCCCAGCATTTT.

The J gene is TRBJ2-1, the V gene TRBV5-1; D gene uncertain. The germline V and J ends were trimmed by 0 bases and 9 bases, with 7 bases remaining between them. The germline V gene encodes CDR1 SGHRS and CDR2 YFSETQ. The CDR3 loop spans 12 amino acids. CDR3 in DNA: TGCGCCAGCAGCTTGGACGGAGTTGAGCAGTTCTTC. This sequence encodes CASSLDGVEQFF.

J is TRBJ2-3 and V is TRBV25-1, with no clear D. The germline V and J ends were trimmed by 2 bases and 1 base, with 4 bases remaining between them. CDR3 size: 13 residues. Per germline, CDR1 MGHDK and CDR2 SYGVNS. The CDR3 coding sequence is TGTGCCAGCAGTGAAACGGGCACAGATACGCAGTATTTT. Amino acids: CASSETGTDTQYF. The full variable domain, rest sourced from reference TRBV25-1 and TRBJ2-3, is EADIYQTPRYLVIGTGKKITLECSQTMGHDKMYWYQQDPGMELHLIHYSYGVNSTEKGDLSSESTVSRIRTEHFPLTLESARPSHTSQYLCASSETGTDTQYFGPGTRLTVL.

The genes are TRBV19 and TRBJ1-1, with 8 bases aligning to TRBD1. The ends lost 5 bases at V and 4 bases at J; junction bases unmatched: 6. CDR3 length equals 14 residues. From germline, CDR1 is LNHDA and CDR2 SQIVND (reference sequence). In DNA form, the CDR3 reads TGTGCCAGTAGTCAACAGGGGGGGAGCACTGAAGCTTTCTTT. Its translation: CASSQQGGSTEAFF.

This chain connects TRBV6-5 to TRBJ2-7; the match to TRBD2 covers 7 bases. This CDR3 spans 14 amino acids. The trim removed 2 bases at V and 6 bases at J, leaving 7 bases unmatched. Germline CDR1 is MNHEY and CDR2 is SVGAGI. This CDR3 is CASSYGRELLEQYF. As DNA, the CDR3 is TGTGCCAGCAGTTACGGGAGGGAGCTACTCGAGCAGTACTTC.

V is TRBV18 and J is TRBJ1-6; 7 bases map to TRBD1. With V trimmed by 3 bases and J by 8 bases, 4 bases remained unmatched. Germline loops: CDR1 KGHSH, CDR2 LQKENI. The CDR3 loop spans 14 amino acids. The CDR3 coding sequence is TGTGCCAGCTCACCGGGTCAGGGGGATTCACCCCTCCACTTT. It yields the protein CASSPGQGDSPLHF.

This clone was found a few times. V gene TRBV10-1 combines with J gene TRBJ2-3, with a possible D match to TRBD2 (6 bases). The CDR3 covers 16 residues. Germline CDR1 reads WNHNN; CDR2 reads SYGVQD (reference sequence). Trimming removed 3 bases from V and 4 bases from J, with 17 bases in between. The CDR3 DNA reads as TGCGCCAGCAGTGATTCCCCGGCCCCGGGAGCAGATACGCAGTATTTT. This codes for CASSDSPAPGADTQYF.

The J gene is TRBJ2-7, the V gene TRBV9, with D perhaps matching TRBD1 (5 bases). Trimming shortened V by 0 bases and J by 2 bases, and 12 bases separated the two germline ends. The CDR3 sequence is 15 residues long. Per the germline V gene, CDR1 is SGDLS and CDR2 is YYNGEE. CDR3 in DNA: TGTGCCAGCAGCGTAGCGGATACAGGTACCTACGAGCAGTACTTC. Translating gives CASSVADTGTYEQYF.

The CDR3 reads CASSSQMNTEAFF. CDR3 DNA: TGTGCCAGCAGTTCGCAGATGAACACTGAAGCTTTCTTT. The chain has TRBV6-6 and TRBJ1-1; no firm D call. This CDR3 spans 13 amino acids. V dropped 4 bases and J dropped 0 bases, with 6 bases sitting between them. Germline CDR1 is MNHNY and CDR2 is SVGAGI (reference sequence).

This clone appeared a few times. V is TRBV9 and J is TRBJ2-7, with TRBD2 as a possible D gene (6 bases). This CDR3 is built from 14 residues. Trimming left V 0 bases short and J 7 bases short, with 14 bases between. Germline values: CDR1 SGDLS, CDR2 YYNGEE. The CDR3 DNA reads as TGTGCCAGCAGCGTAGAGGGCGGGGTGGGAGAGCAGTACTTC. Its translation is CASSVEGGVGEQYF.

This clone turned up a few times. The V call is TRBV29-1, the J call TRBJ2-4; 13 positions agree with TRBD2. Trimming cost V 3 bases and J 6 bases; bases outside gene matches: 8. The CDR3 sequence is 16 residues long. Germline CDR1 SQVTM, CDR2 ANQGSEA. The CDR3 reads CSVDRTSGGVGNIQYF. CDR3 sequence (DNA): TGCAGCGTTGATAGGACTAGCGGGGGTGTGGGAAACATTCAGTACTTC.

Only a few counts were recorded for this clone. The chain combines TRBV6-1 with TRBJ2-1, with D possibly matching TRBD2 (6 bases). In germline, CDR1 is MNHNS, CDR2 SASEGT. Trimming left V 1 base short and J 5 bases short, with 12 bases between. This CDR3 contains 15 residues. The CDR3 DNA follows: TGTGCCAGCAGTGAAGACGGAGGGAAAAACAATGAGCAGTTCTTC. This codes for CASSEDGGKNNEQFF.

The chain is built from TRBV27 and TRBJ1-1; D gene uncertain. Looked up from germline, CDR1 is MNHEY and CDR2 is SMNVEV (reference sequence). Trimming cost V 6 bases and J 5 bases, with 7 bases left between them. This CDR3 spans 11 amino acids. The chain's CDR3 is CASREGTEAFF. The DNA for the CDR3 is TGTGCCAGCAGAGAGGGAACTGAAGCTTTCTTT.

The table lists this clone with a few counts. This sequence joins TRBV25-1 and TRBJ2-7; tentative D call: TRBD1 (6 bases). V was pared by 5 bases and J by 4 bases, with 21 bases between. CDR3 length: 16 residues. CDR1 and CDR2 from the germline V gene are MGHDK and SYGVNS. This chain's CDR3 is CASSKRGSLNVYEQYF. The DNA of the CDR3 is TGTGCCAGCAGTAAAAGGGGGTCTCTGAACGTATACGAGCAGTACTTC.

The sample holds one count of this clone. DNA for the CDR3: TGTGCCAGCAGCGGGGGAGCGTACCAAGAGACCCAGTACTTC. This encodes CASSGGAYQETQYF. The gene calls are TRBV9 and TRBJ2-5; D perhaps matches TRBD2 (5 bases). This CDR3 has 14 amino acids. Trimming cost V 3 bases and J 0 bases, with 9 bases left between them. Germline CDR1 SGDLS, CDR2 YYNGEE.

The gene calls are TRBV30 and TRBJ1-3; no reliable D call. Germline-derived CDR1 and CDR2 are GTSNPN and SVGIG (reference sequence). The ends were cut back, 4 bases at V and 1 base at J, with 14 bases in the middle. The CDR3 loop spans 15 amino acids. The CDR3 DNA follows: TGTGCCTGGAACCGGCGGGTCGGGTCTGGAAACACCATATATTTT. Its translation is CAWNRRVGSGNTIYF.

This clone has just a few counts. This chain joins TRBV4-2 and TRBJ2-3; 8 nucleotides match TRBD2. Germline trimming cut 0 bases from V and 2 bases from J; bases unmatched to any gene: 4. CDR1 and CDR2 (germline): LGHNA, YNFKEQ. The CDR3 totals 16 residues. CDR3 sequence reads: CASSQEAGELTDTQYF. The CDR3 region has the DNA TGTGCCAGCAGCCAAGAAGCGGGGGAACTCACAGATACGCAGTATTTT.